This is a list of T cell receptor beta chains from one sample in a study of T cell repertoires in cytomegalovirus infection. MiXCR, run by TCRdb on the reads, gives a single entry per CDR3 protein. This table holds approximately 910,000 distinct CDR3 sequences, roughly 31% found once. No antigen has been assigned to these receptors. The sequencing here drew on cultured CD8+ T cells from PBMCs, taken from culture after CMV antigen stimulation. The receptors were sampled from a human donor in good health (CMV status not recorded). Some clones in this sample may be carry-over from other donors' samples. Both conserved end residues are trimmed from each CDR3. D genes are given only for firm matches.

v_gene: TRBV29-1
d_gene: TRBD1
j_gene: TRBJ2-3
CDR3aa: SAGQGGTDTQY

v_gene: TRBV20-1
d_gene: TRBD1
j_gene: TRBJ2-1
CDR3aa: SARNPGQGAYNEQF

v_gene: TRBV19
d_gene: .
j_gene: TRBJ1-1
CDR3aa: ASSPLNLGGTEAF

v_gene: TRBV19
d_gene: .
j_gene: TRBJ1-1
CDR3aa: ASSILAGSGTEAF

v_gene: TRBV13
d_gene: .
j_gene: TRBJ1-2
CDR3aa: ASSSGRGTNYGYT

v_gene: TRBV4-1
d_gene: TRBD2
j_gene: TRBJ2-2
CDR3aa: ASSQRGLAANTGELF

v_gene: TRBV7-9
d_gene: TRBD1
j_gene: TRBJ2-3
CDR3aa: ASTDRGTYAGVADTQY

v_gene: TRBV12-3/TRBV12-4
d_gene: TRBD1
j_gene: TRBJ1-2
CDR3aa: ASSPGQGAEINYGYT

v_gene: TRBV7-6
d_gene: .
j_gene: TRBJ2-2
CDR3aa: ASSGWDPGAGELF

v_gene: TRBV6-2/TRBV6-3
d_gene: TRBD1
j_gene: TRBJ1-5
CDR3aa: ASRPDRVNQPQH

v_gene: TRBV28
d_gene: .
j_gene: TRBJ2-6
CDR3aa: ASSLIDRSGTNVLT

v_gene: TRBV6-6
d_gene: TRBD1
j_gene: TRBJ1-5
CDR3aa: ASSYPGQGSNQPQH

v_gene: TRBV28
d_gene: .
j_gene: TRBJ1-4
CDR3aa: ASSSAPETGANEKLF

v_gene: TRBV6-6
d_gene: .
j_gene: TRBJ1-1
CDR3aa: ASSYSQDTEAF

v_gene: TRBV7-6
d_gene: .
j_gene: TRBJ2-5
CDR3aa: ASSPLLGSETQY

v_gene: TRBV25-1
d_gene: TRBD1
j_gene: TRBJ1-1
CDR3aa: ASSTRDRYYMNTEAF

v_gene: TRBV7-3
d_gene: TRBD2
j_gene: TRBJ2-1
CDR3aa: ASSSLAGGSEQF

v_gene: TRBV27
d_gene: TRBD1
j_gene: TRBJ1-2
CDR3aa: ASRQGTGEVNYGYT

v_gene: TRBV27
d_gene: TRBD1
j_gene: TRBJ2-7
CDR3aa: ASGFGTGYEQY

v_gene: TRBV7-6
d_gene: .
j_gene: TRBJ2-1
CDR3aa: ASSLQSREQF

v_gene: TRBV27
d_gene: .
j_gene: TRBJ1-6
CDR3aa: ASSLSSGAVFSSPLH

v_gene: TRBV12-3/TRBV12-4
d_gene: TRBD1
j_gene: TRBJ2-7
CDR3aa: ASSPPGQGLIYEQY

v_gene: TRBV4-3
d_gene: .
j_gene: TRBJ2-4
CDR3aa: ASSQDKGNAAKNIQY

v_gene: TRBV3-1
d_gene: .
j_gene: TRBJ2-2
CDR3aa: ASSHPPGANTGELF

v_gene: TRBV5-1
d_gene: .
j_gene: TRBJ1-1
CDR3aa: ASSLSGINTEAF

v_gene: TRBV7-9
d_gene: TRBD2
j_gene: TRBJ2-5
CDR3aa: ASVGGGDQETQY

v_gene: TRBV14
d_gene: TRBD2
j_gene: TRBJ2-3
CDR3aa: ASSQDRGLPMDTQY

v_gene: TRBV19
d_gene: TRBD1
j_gene: TRBJ1-5
CDR3aa: ASSMIRQGSNQPQH

v_gene: TRBV4-2
d_gene: .
j_gene: TRBJ1-5
CDR3aa: ASSQERGGQPQH

v_gene: TRBV6-6
d_gene: .
j_gene: TRBJ2-2
CDR3aa: ASSYPAGTANTGELF

v_gene: TRBV27
d_gene: TRBD2
j_gene: TRBJ2-1
CDR3aa: ASRAGGQYNEQF

v_gene: TRBV12-3/TRBV12-4
d_gene: .
j_gene: TRBJ2-5
CDR3aa: ASSEGGRGEETQY

v_gene: TRBV27
d_gene: .
j_gene: TRBJ1-4
CDR3aa: ASSPSRDSPVRGKLF

v_gene: TRBV6-1
d_gene: TRBD1
j_gene: TRBJ1-2
CDR3aa: ASSPDRAARSYGYT

v_gene: TRBV10-3
d_gene: .
j_gene: TRBJ2-3
CDR3aa: AISERKLATDTQY